The 11 T cell receptor beta chains given below trace back to one sample, sequenced in a study of T cell responses to AZD1222 COVID-19 vaccine. Repertoires were generated with immunoSEQ multiplex PCR, while TCRdb's copy carries only in-frame clones and drops some. Counted here are about 85,000 clones, 88% occurring once; the ten biggest clones make up roughly 15%. Sequences were derived from peripheral blood, sampled on day 0 of AZD1222 vaccination. Receptors were obtained from an adult in good health.

This chain uses TRBV11-1 with TRBJ1-1; no clear D. The CDR3 covers 15 residues. The germline V gene has CDR1 SGHAT and CDR2 FQDESV (reference sequence). Trimming cost V 5 bases and J 5 bases, with 18 bases left between them. The CDR3 protein is CASSPTFETGTEAFF. The CDR3 DNA follows: TGTGCCAGCAGCCCCACGTTTGAAACCGGTACTGAAGCTTTCTTT.

The V and J genes are TRBV18 and TRBJ2-4; D is perhaps TRBD2 (5 bases). This CDR3 has 13 amino acids. The germline V gene has CDR1 KGHSH and CDR2 LQKENI. Trimming removed 0 bases at V and 13 bases at J, with 13 bases between. The CDR3 region has the DNA TGTGCCAGCTCACCACCGGTACGGGAAGGACAGTACTTC. Its protein product is CASSPPVREGQYF.

The V call is TRBV13, the J call TRBJ2-7; perhaps D is TRBD1 or TRBD2 (5 bases each). The CDR3 runs to 13 residues. V was shortened by 5 bases and J by 2 bases, with 10 bases between the two germline ends. Germline CDR1 is PRHDT and CDR2 is FYEKMQ (reference sequence). CDR3 bases: TGTGCCAGCAGCCAGCGAGGGGCCTACGAGCAGTACTTC. Protein: CASSQRGAYEQYF.

The J gene is TRBJ2-5, the V gene TRBV6-5, with D tentatively TRBD1 (6 bases). Per germline, CDR1 MNHEY and CDR2 SVGAGI. This CDR3 comprises 11 residues. Trimming shortened V by 6 bases and J by 10 bases, and 12 bases separated the two germline ends. DNA of the CDR3: TGTGCCAGCAGCAAGGGGGAAGGCCAGTACTTC. This codes for CASSKGEGQYF.

J is TRBJ2-3 and V is TRBV30; D remains ambiguous. In germline, CDR1 is GTSNPN, CDR2 SVGIG (reference sequence). V shed 2 bases and J shed 5 bases, with 8 bases lying between them. The CDR3 covers 12 residues. The chain's CDR3 is CAWSFSGDTQYF. CDR3 bases: TGTGCCTGGAGTTTCTCTGGAGATACGCAGTATTTT.

This clone was seen just once. The chain employs TRBV30 and TRBJ1-5; TRBD1 might be the D (5 bases). V was cut by 3 bases and J by 6 bases, with 15 bases left in between. The germline V gene has CDR1 GTSNPN and CDR2 SVGIG (reference sequence). This CDR3 has 14 amino acids. CDR3 in amino acids: CAWSYNRFGQPQHF. The CDR3 DNA is TGTGCCTGGAGCTACAACAGGTTCGGTCAGCCCCAGCATTTT.

The chain recombines TRBV3-1 (or the pseudogene TRBV3-2) with TRBJ1-1, with 7 bases aligning to TRBD1. Germline V gene sequence: CDR1 LGHDT, CDR2 YNNKEL (reference sequence). The CDR3 is 12 amino acids. Trimming at V came to 2 bases and at J to 10 bases, leaving 4 bases not matched to a gene. CDR3 coding DNA: TGTGCCAGCAGCCAATGGACAGGAGGAGCTTTCTTT. This encodes CASSQWTGGAFF.

The chain couples TRBV15 to TRBJ1-5; D is uncertain. This CDR3 comprises 13 residues. The germline V and J ends were trimmed by 5 bases and 3 bases, with 8 bases remaining between them. CDR1 LNHNV and CDR2 YYDKDF come from the germline V gene (reference sequence). The CDR3 region has the DNA TGTGCCACCAGCGAAGATAACAATCAGCCCCAGCATTTT. Amino acids: CATSEDNNQPQHF. Filled out from reference TRBV15 and TRBJ1-5, the complete variable domain reads DAMVIQNPRYQVTQFGKPVTLSCSQTLNHNVMYWYQQKSSQAPKLLFHYYDKDFNNEADTPDNFQSRRPNTSFCFLDIRSPGLGDTAMYLCATSEDNNQPQHFGDGTRLSIL.

The V gene is TRBV6-5, the J gene TRBJ2-3; D perhaps matches TRBD2 (5 bases). Between the trimmed V and J ends, which lost 8 bases and 0 bases, there was a span of 12 bases. Germline V CDR1 and CDR2: MNHEY, SVGAGI. CDR3 length: 14 amino acids. The CDR3 is CASLVGGSTDTQYF. The CDR3, as DNA: TGTGCCAGCTTGGTGGGCGGGAGCACAGATACGCAGTATTTT.

The chain combines TRBV7-9 with TRBJ2-7; 7 bases map to TRBD2. The trim removed 4 bases at V and 3 bases at J, leaving 0 bases unmatched. CDR3 length: 12 residues. CDR1 is SEHNR, CDR2 FQNEAQ, per germline (reference sequence). This chain's CDR3 is CASSWEGYEQYF. Written as DNA, the CDR3 is TGTGCCAGCAGCTGGGAGGGCTACGAGCAGTACTTC.

This sequence joins TRBV5-8 and TRBJ1-1; no clear D gene. The CDR3 sequence is 16 residues long. Looked up from germline, CDR1 is SGHTS and CDR2 is YDEGEE. V shed 2 bases and J shed 1 base, with 15 bases lying between them. CDR3 loop: CASSFTRGLGNTEAFF. In DNA form, the CDR3 reads TGTGCCAGCAGCTTTACTCGGGGTTTGGGGAACACTGAAGCTTTCTTT.